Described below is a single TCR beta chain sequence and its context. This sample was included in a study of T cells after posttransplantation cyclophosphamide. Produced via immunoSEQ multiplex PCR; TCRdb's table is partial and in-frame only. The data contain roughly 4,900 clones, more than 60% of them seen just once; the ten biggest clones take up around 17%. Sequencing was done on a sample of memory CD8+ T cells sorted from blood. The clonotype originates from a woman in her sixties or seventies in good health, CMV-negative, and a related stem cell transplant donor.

The CDR3 DNA follows: TGTGCTTTCGGAGGAGGGGACGTCTACAATGAGCAGTTCTTC. It codes for CAFGGGDVYNEQFF. The chain recombines TRBV7-9 with TRBJ2-1; TRBD2 is a possible D gene (6 bases). CDR3 length: 14 residues. Germline loops: CDR1 SEHNR, CDR2 FQNEAQ (reference sequence).